The 29 T cell receptor beta chains presented below share a single source sample, sequenced in a study of blood T cell repertoires in COVID-19. TCRdb's table, derived via immunoSEQ multiplex PCR, lists solely in-frame clones and lacks some. The sample has hundreds of thousands of clones, around 90% seen once. Material for sequencing was PBMCs or T cells enriched from blood (not recorded which). Source of these receptors: a young woman with acute COVID-19.

The chain carries TRBV6-5 and TRBJ2-2, with a weak D call TRBD1 (5 bases). Germline CDR1 and CDR2: MNHEY and SVGAGI. The CDR3 is 14 residues long. Trimming cost V 4 bases and J 3 bases, with 9 bases left between them. CDR3 loop: CASSSKGYTGELFF. CDR3 bases: TGTGCCAGCAGTTCGAAGGGGTACACCGGGGAGCTGTTTTTT.

The chain employs TRBV2 and TRBJ1-2, with unresolved D. V was shortened by 3 bases and J by 4 bases, with 9 bases between the two germline ends. The V gene's germline CDR1 is SNHLY and CDR2 FYNNEI. CDR3 length: 13 amino acids. Here the CDR3 DNA reads TGTGCCAGCAGTGAGAACGGTGGCTATGGCTACACCTTC. Translation: CASSENGGYGYTF.

The chain employs TRBV4-1 and TRBJ2-5; 9 bases match TRBD1. Germline V CDR1 and CDR2: MGHRA, YSYEKL. With V trimmed by 0 bases and J by 7 bases, 9 bases remained unmatched. This CDR3 has 16 amino acids. The CDR3 DNA reads as TGCGCCAGCAGCCAAGAACTCGGGACAGGGACGGCGACCCAGTACTTC. Translating it yields CASSQELGTGTATQYF.

The V call is TRBV5-4, the J call TRBJ1-6, with TRBD1 identical over 10 bases. The V segment lost 4 bases and the J segment 8 bases; nucleotides outside the gene matches: 6. CDR1 is SGHNT, CDR2 YYREEE, per germline (reference sequence). This CDR3 region has 15 residues. The CDR3 bases are TGTGCCAGCAGCCCGAGACAGGGGGCCGATTCACCCCTCCACTTT. Its translation is CASSPRQGADSPLHF.

The chain combines TRBV18 with TRBJ2-7; 7 bases align to TRBD1. This CDR3 has 15 amino acids. Germline-derived CDR1 and CDR2 are KGHSH and LQKENI. V lost 1 base, J lost 6 bases, and 9 bases stayed unmatched. The CDR3, as DNA: TGTGCCAGCTCACCACTGGGTAAAAACAGGGGCGAGCAGTACTTC. Amino acids: CASSPLGKNRGEQYF.

The gene calls are TRBV10-2 and TRBJ1-5; D is undetermined. V was pared by 3 bases and J by 1 base, with 10 bases between. The germline V gene has CDR1 WSHSY and CDR2 SAAADI. The CDR3 sequence is 15 residues long. The CDR3 spells CASSDVPRSNQPQHF. CDR3 nucleotide sequence: TGCGCCAGCAGTGATGTTCCCCGGAGCAATCAGCCCCAGCATTTT.

The CDR3 here is CASSPIYRDREAFF. Here the CDR3 DNA reads TGTGCCAGCAGCCCGATATACCGGGACAGAGAAGCTTTCTTT. J is TRBJ1-1 and V is TRBV3-1 (or the pseudogene TRBV3-2); the match to TRBD1 covers 7 bases. With 4 bases clipped from V and 8 bases from J, the junction kept 10 bases outside the gene matches. This CDR3 comprises 14 residues. CDR1 is LGHDT and CDR2 is YNNKEL in the germline V gene (reference sequence).

This sequence joins TRBV5-1 and TRBJ2-2, with D maybe TRBD2 (6 bases). The CDR3 is 16 amino acids. Germline CDR1 reads SGHRS; CDR2 reads YFSETQ. Trimming cost V 4 bases and J 0 bases, with 13 bases left between them. CDR3 amino acids: CASSPFGRSNTGELFF. The CDR3 bases are TGCGCCAGCAGCCCGTTCGGGAGATCGAACACCGGGGAGCTGTTTTTT.

This chain links TRBV7-8 with TRBJ2-4; 8 bases fit TRBD2. The CDR3 totals 14 residues. Germline values: CDR1 SGHVS, CDR2 FQNEAQ. Germline trimming cut 1 base from V and 9 bases from J; bases unmatched to any gene: 5. The CDR3, as DNA: TGTGCCAGCAGCTTAGGGGGACTAGATATCATTCAGTACTTC. It yields the protein CASSLGGLDIIQYF.

This clone was detected once. This chain joins TRBV29-1 and TRBJ1-2; D gene unclear. The CDR3 is made up of 12 amino acids. The germline V gene encodes CDR1 SQVTM and CDR2 ANQGSEA. The germline V and J ends were trimmed by 5 bases and 7 bases, with 14 bases remaining between them. The CDR3 spells CSVTGPFGGYTF. In DNA, the CDR3 is TGCAGCGTTACCGGTCCTTTCGGTGGCTACACCTTC.

The gene calls are TRBV15 and TRBJ2-7, with 12 bases matching TRBD2. The CDR3 is 15 residues long. Germline-derived CDR1 and CDR2 are LNHNV and YYDKDF (reference sequence). Losses at the gene ends were 2 bases for V and 9 bases for J; bases not matched to a gene: 8. CDR3 protein: CATSRSGLAGMGQYF. The CDR3 nucleotides read TGTGCCACCAGCAGATCTGGACTAGCGGGAATGGGGCAGTACTTC.

This chain uses TRBV10-3 with TRBJ2-7; 9 bases match TRBD1. The CDR3 runs to 14 residues. Germline trimming cut 2 bases from V and 4 bases from J; bases unmatched to any gene: 3. Per germline, CDR1 ENHRY and CDR2 SYGVKD. CDR3 in amino acids: CAISEQQGAYEQYF. CDR3 bases: TGTGCCATCAGTGAGCAACAGGGGGCTTACGAGCAGTACTTC.

As for this clone: In the same sample, other DNA sequences code for this CDR3. The chain carries TRBV7-9 and TRBJ2-5; the D is unclear. V dropped 4 bases and J dropped 2 bases, with 2 bases sitting between them. The CDR3 runs to 11 residues. Germline CDR1 is SEHNR and CDR2 is FQNEAQ (reference sequence). The CDR3 loop reads CASSSQETQYF. The CDR3 DNA reads as TGTGCCAGCAGCTCTCAAGAGACCCAGTACTTC.

The chain recombines TRBV29-1 with TRBJ1-1, with D possibly matching TRBD1 (6 bases). Germline assignment: CDR1 SQVTM and CDR2 ANQGSEA. Between the trimmed V and J ends, which lost 7 bases and 4 bases, there was a span of 16 bases. The CDR3 covers 13 residues. The CDR3 DNA follows: TGCAGCGGTCGGGACACCGGATTCACTGAAGCTTTCTTT. Translated: CSGRDTGFTEAFF.

V gene TRBV5-4 combines with J gene TRBJ2-7; 7 nucleotides agree with TRBD1. The germline V gene has CDR1 SGHNT and CDR2 YYREEE (reference sequence). After removal of 4 bases from V and 0 bases from J, the junction contained 4 bases not matched to a gene. CDR3 size: 14 residues. This CDR3 reads CASSVRGTSYEQYF. The DNA for the CDR3 is TGTGCCAGCAGCGTCAGGGGGACCTCCTACGAGCAGTACTTC.

This rearrangement joins TRBV29-1 to TRBJ2-3; weak D call: TRBD1 (6 bases). The CDR3 consists of 14 residues. V dropped 6 bases and J dropped 4 bases, with 17 bases sitting between them. Germline V gives CDR1 SQVTM, CDR2 ANQGSEA. CDR3 coding DNA: TGCAGCGTACCCCTCCAGGGGCTCCCAGATACGCAGTATTTT. The encoded protein is CSVPLQGLPDTQYF.

In its sample, this clone was seen once. This rearrangement joins TRBV4-1 to TRBJ1-2, with 7 bases fitting TRBD1. J gave up 8 bases and V 1 base, and 13 bases lay outside the gene matches. The CDR3 consists of 16 residues. CDR1 is MGHRA and CDR2 is YSYEKL in the germline V gene. The CDR3 protein is CASSQAGQDPGRGYTF. As DNA, the CDR3 is TGCGCCAGCAGCCAAGCCGGACAGGACCCAGGCCGCGGCTACACCTTC.

The V call is TRBV28, the J call TRBJ2-6, with a weak D call TRBD2 (6 bases). The CDR3 contains 15 residues. V was shortened by 8 bases and J by 4 bases, with 15 bases between the two germline ends. The germline CDR1 and CDR2 sequences are MDHEN and SYDVKM. The CDR3 reads CASYSRGSGANVLTF. The CDR3 region has the DNA TGTGCCAGCTATAGTCGGGGGTCAGGGGCCAACGTCCTGACTTTC.

The chain couples TRBV7-9 to TRBJ1-3, with TRBD1 identical over 7 bases. Losses at the gene ends were 5 bases for V and 3 bases for J; bases not matched to a gene: 4. Germline CDR1 reads SEHNR; CDR2 reads FQNEAQ (reference sequence). The CDR3 runs 14 residues. The CDR3 here is CASSPTGVGNTIYF. In nucleotides, the CDR3 is TGTGCCAGCAGCCCTACAGGGGTTGGAAACACCATATATTTT.

V and J are TRBV6-5 and TRBJ2-4; D perhaps matches TRBD2 (6 bases). The CDR3 loop spans 16 amino acids. Germline CDR1 reads MNHEY; CDR2 reads SVGAGI. The V end was cut by 2 bases, the J end by 3 bases, with 14 bases between. The CDR3 region has the DNA TGTGCCAGCAGTTACGGGGGGTTAGGGCACAAAAACATTCAGTACTTC. Amino acid sequence: CASSYGGLGHKNIQYF.

This clone occurred a few times. The J gene is TRBJ2-1, the V gene TRBV30; a possible D gene is TRBD2 (5 bases). The germline V and J ends were trimmed by 3 bases and 9 bases, with 9 bases remaining between them. Per germline, CDR1 GTSNPN and CDR2 SVGIG (reference sequence). This CDR3 is 11 amino acids long. CDR3 sequence: CAWREESEQFF. The CDR3 coding sequence is TGTGCCTGGAGGGAGGAGAGTGAGCAGTTCTTC.

The chain combines TRBV28 with TRBJ1-6; 12 positions agree with TRBD1. The germline V gene encodes CDR1 MDHEN and CDR2 SYDVKM. CDR3 length: 21 residues. With 3 bases clipped from V and 7 bases from J, the junction kept 19 bases outside the gene matches. CDR3 nucleotides: TGTGCCAGCAGTTTCATGGCACAGTGGGACAGGGGGCGGAAGACCAATTCACCCCTCCACTTT. This sequence encodes CASSFMAQWDRGRKTNSPLHF.

The chain has TRBV9 and TRBJ1-2; D perhaps matches TRBD1 (6 bases). The CDR3 runs to 15 residues. V lost 0 bases, J lost 7 bases, and 16 bases lay in between. CDR1 is SGDLS and CDR2 is YYNGEE in the germline V gene. The CDR3 coding sequence is TGTGCCAGCAGCGTAGCAACCGGAACAGGGCCTGGCTACACCTTC. Protein: CASSVATGTGPGYTF.

The V and J genes are TRBV4-2 and TRBJ2-1, with TRBD1 matching over 7 bases. The CDR3 extends over 15 amino acids. Germline lookup yields CDR1 LGHNA and CDR2 YNFKEQ. J was trimmed by 1 base and V by 4 bases; bases with no gene match: 4. CDR3 nucleotides: TGTGCCAGCAGCCCCGGGACAGAATCCTACAATGAGCAGTTCTTC. Protein: CASSPGTESYNEQFF.

This clone showed up just once. The rearrangement joins TRBV18 to TRBJ2-7; maybe TRBD1 (5 bases). V was pared by 4 bases and J by 2 bases, with 12 bases between. Germline assignment: CDR1 KGHSH and CDR2 LQKENI. The CDR3 extends over 14 amino acids. Written as DNA, the CDR3 is TGTGCCAGCTCACAGGGGCCCGGACCCTACGAGCAGTACTTC. It translates to CASSQGPGPYEQYF.

The chain uses TRBV27 and TRBJ1-4; 7 bases are shared with TRBD1. This CDR3 comprises 14 residues. V lost 5 bases and J lost 8; bases outside the gene matches: 8. In germline, CDR1 is MNHEY, CDR2 SMNVEV (reference sequence). CDR3 sequence: CASSPTGSGEKLFF. DNA of the CDR3: TGTGCCAGCAGTCCGACAGGGAGTGGAGAAAAACTGTTTTTT.

The rearrangement links TRBV30 to TRBJ1-6; TRBD1 agrees at 7 bases. This CDR3 has 13 amino acids. Germline-derived CDR1 and CDR2 are GTSNPN and SVGIG (reference sequence). V trimming: 5 bases; J trimming: 6 bases; junction bases outside the gene matches: 4. CDR3 sequence: CAWRGQINSPLHF. The CDR3 coding sequence is TGTGCCTGGCGGGGACAGATTAATTCACCCCTCCACTTT. Looking up the rest from reference TRBV30 and TRBJ1-6 gives the full variable domain: SQTIHQWPATLVQPVGSPLSLECTVEGTSNPNLYWYRQAAGRGLQLLFYSVGIGQISSEVPQNLSASRPQDRQFILSSKKLLLSDSGFYLCAWRGQINSPLHFGNGTRLTVT.

This chain joins TRBV27 and TRBJ2-3; D unresolved. Trimming removed 7 bases from V and 2 bases from J, with 25 bases in between. The CDR3 is 18 amino acids. Germline CDR1 is MNHEY and CDR2 is SMNVEV (reference sequence). The CDR3 DNA is TGTGCCAGCACCTGGCGTTCGTCCCGAGCTAGTCACACAGATACGCAGTATTTT. It encodes CASTWRSSRASHTDTQYF.

The chain combines TRBV6-5 with TRBJ2-1; 7 nucleotides agree with TRBD1. The CDR3 spans 15 residues. Trimming cost V 2 bases and J 4 bases; bases outside gene matches: 5. In germline, CDR1 is MNHEY, CDR2 SVGAGI. The CDR3 region is CASSYGRGRYNEQFF. In nucleotides, the CDR3 is TGTGCCAGCAGTTACGGAAGGGGGCGTTACAATGAGCAGTTCTTC.